This is a list of T cell receptor beta chains from one sample in a study of T cells after yellow fever vaccination. TCRdb recomputed calls from the 5' RACE reads with MiXCR, one row per CDR3 protein. This sample carries about 430,000 distinct CDR3 sequences, 15% to 20% of them seen once, and the ten largest clones take roughly a sixth. The sequences come from PBMCs, collected before the yellow fever booster vaccination. These TCRs come from a young man who received the YFV17D yellow fever vaccine. Both conserved end residues are part of each CDR3. The order of the fields is D gene, J gene, V gene, clone size, CDR3 protein, CDR3 DNA. The D gene is left open where the match is weak. Clone size is given for some rows only: seen once, a few or many times, or a class if the clone is expanded.

>.|TRBJ2-5|TRBV4-1|.
CASSLRLPRQETQYF
TGCGCCAGCAGCCTGCGGCTCCCTCGTCAAGAGACCCAGTACTTC
>TRBD1|TRBJ2-5|TRBV15|.
CATSRDGQGETQYF
TGTGCCACCAGCAGAGATGGACAGGGCGAGACCCAGTACTTC
>.|TRBJ2-5|TRBV15|.
CATSRGRQGRETQYF
TGTGCCACCAGCAGAGGTCGGCAGGGGCGCGAGACCCAGTACTTC
>.|TRBJ2-7|TRBV10-1|few
CASSESGGPGMSDEQYF
TGCGCCAGCAGTGAGTCCGGGGGTCCAGGGATGTCCGACGAGCAGTACTTC
>TRBD2|TRBJ2-7|TRBV6-1|few
CASSEWTSWTYEQYF
TGTGCCAGCAGTGAATGGACTAGCTGGACCTACGAGCAGTACTTC
>.|TRBJ2-3|TRBV24-1|.
CATRDLTDTQYF
TGTGCCACCAGGGATCTCACAGATACGCAGTATTTT
>.|TRBJ2-5|TRBV7-2|few
CASSGLRGQETQYF
TGTGCCAGCAGCGGTCTGAGGGGCCAAGAGACCCAGTACTTC
>TRBD1|TRBJ1-2|TRBV6-2/TRBV6-3|few
CASRTGQGYHGYTF
TGTGCCAGCAGAACGGGACAGGGATATCATGGCTACACCTTC
>.|TRBJ1-3|TRBV4-1|.
CASSLTLGSGNTIYF
TGCGCCAGCAGCCTAACCCTAGGGTCTGGAAACACCATATATTTT
>.|TRBJ2-2|TRBV4-1|.
CASSQDRGPGELFF
TGCGCCAGCAGCCAAGATCGGGGCCCCGGGGAGCTGTTTTTT
>.|TRBJ2-5|TRBV5-1|.
CASSAPGWGPTQETQYF
TGCGCCAGCAGCGCCCCCGGTTGGGGGCCGACCCAAGAGACCCAGTACTTC
>TRBD2|TRBJ2-5|TRBV6-5|.
CASINRLAGPETQYF
TGTGCCAGCATTAACCGACTAGCGGGGCCGGAGACCCAGTACTTC
>.|TRBJ2-1|TRBV29-1|.
CSARQDNEQFF
TGCAGCGCTCGACAGGACAATGAGCAGTTCTTC
>TRBD2|TRBJ2-1|TRBV9|.
CASSPQRVGGLREQFF
TGTGCCAGCAGCCCGCAGCGGGTGGGGGGGTTGCGTGAGCAGTTCTTC
>.|TRBJ1-1|TRBV5-8|.
CASSRDLKAFF
TGTGCCAGCAGCCGCGACTTAAAAGCTTTCTTT
>TRBD2|TRBJ2-1|TRBV7-8|.
CASIGLAGGLGFF
TGTGCCAGCATCGGACTAGCGGGGGGGCTTGGGTTCTTC
>.|TRBJ2-5|TRBV7-3|.
CASIKGESETQYF
TGTGCCAGCATCAAGGGGGAAAGTGAGACCCAGTACTTC
>.|TRBJ2-1|TRBV20-1|few
CSASKGRLGEQFF
TGCAGTGCTAGTAAGGGACGGCTCGGCGAGCAGTTCTTC